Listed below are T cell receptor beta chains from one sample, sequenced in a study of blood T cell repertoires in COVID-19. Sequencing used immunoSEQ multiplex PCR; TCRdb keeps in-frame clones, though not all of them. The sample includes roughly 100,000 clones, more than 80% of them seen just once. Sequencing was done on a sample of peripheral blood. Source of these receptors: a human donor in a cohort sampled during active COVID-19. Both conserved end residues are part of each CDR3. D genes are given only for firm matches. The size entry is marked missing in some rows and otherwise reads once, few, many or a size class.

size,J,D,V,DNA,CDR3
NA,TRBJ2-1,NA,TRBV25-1,TGTGCCAGCAGTGCCCTCGGCCAGCGGGCCTACAATGAGCAGTTCTTC,CASSALGQRAYNEQFF
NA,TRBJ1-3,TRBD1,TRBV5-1,TGCGCCAGCAGCCCCCAGGGCAGGGGGGTTGGAAACACCATATATTTT,CASSPQGRGVGNTIYF
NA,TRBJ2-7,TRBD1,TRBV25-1,TGTGCCAGCAGTAAGGGGACAGGGGGGTCTTCGGGGAACGAGCAGTACTTC,CASSKGTGGSSGNEQYF
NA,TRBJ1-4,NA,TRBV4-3,TGCGCCAGCAGCCAAGATGGCTGGGGAGCAACTAATGAAAAACTGTTTTTT,CASSQDGWGATNEKLFF
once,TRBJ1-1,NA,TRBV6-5,TGTGCCAGCTCTACTGCTCACACTGAAGCTTTCTTT,CASSTAHTEAFF
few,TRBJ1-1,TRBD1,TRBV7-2,TGTGCCAGCAGCACACAGGGGTACACTGAAGCTTTCTTT,CASSTQGYTEAFF
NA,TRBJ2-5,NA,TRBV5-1,TGCGCCAGCAGCGTCCGGGATCCTCAAGAGACCCAGTACTTC,CASSVRDPQETQYF
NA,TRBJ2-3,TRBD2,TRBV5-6,TGTGCCAGCAGTCTCCGGGGAGGGTCAGGGGATACGCAGTATTTT,CASSLRGGSGDTQYF
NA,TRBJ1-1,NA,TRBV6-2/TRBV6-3,TGTGCCAGCAGTTTCAGGGGTATGAACACTGAAGCTTTCTTT,CASSFRGMNTEAFF
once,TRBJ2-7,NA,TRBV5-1,TGCGCCAGCAGCTTGGGAATAGAGTACGAGCAGTACTTC,CASSLGIEYEQYF
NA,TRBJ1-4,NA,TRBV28,TGTGCCAGCAGTTTCCCAGGACACCTTGAAAAACTGTTTTTT,CASSFPGHLEKLFF
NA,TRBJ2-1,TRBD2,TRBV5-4,TGTGCCAGCAGCCCCCAAGCGGGAGCGGACTACAATGAGCAGTTCTTC,CASSPQAGADYNEQFF
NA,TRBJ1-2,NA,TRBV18,TGTGCCAGCTCACCACAGTCGTCTAGGGGAAACGATGGCTACACCTTC,CASSPQSSRGNDGYTF
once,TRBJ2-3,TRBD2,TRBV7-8,TGTGCCAGCAGCACGGGACTAGCGGGGACTAGCACAGATACGCAGTATTTT,CASSTGLAGTSTDTQYF
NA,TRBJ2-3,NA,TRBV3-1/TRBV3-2,TGTGCCAGCAGCCAGTACTCGCGGGGAGCCACAGATACGCAGTATTTT,CASSQYSRGATDTQYF
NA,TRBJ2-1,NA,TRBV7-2,TGTGCCAGCAGTAGACTGGATGGGAATGAGCAGTTCTTC,CASSRLDGNEQFF
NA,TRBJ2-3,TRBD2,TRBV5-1,TGCGCCAGCAGCTTGGGGCTAGCGGGGGGGCCAGTCGCTCGGCAGTATTTT,CASSLGLAGGPVARQYF
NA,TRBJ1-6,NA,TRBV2,TGTGCCAGCAGTGTACAGGGCCAATATAATTCACCCCTCCACTTT,CASSVQGQYNSPLHF
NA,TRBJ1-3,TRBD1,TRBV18,TGTGCCAGCTCACCAAACAGGGGTAATGGAAACACCATATATTTT,CASSPNRGNGNTIYF
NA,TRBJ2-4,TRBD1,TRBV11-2,TGTGCCAGCACCCGAGGGACAGGAGAAAACATTCAGTACTTC,CASTRGTGENIQYF
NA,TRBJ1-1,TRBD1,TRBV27,TGTGCCAGCAGTTCCCAGGGGGCTGGGAACACTGAAGCTTTCTTT,CASSSQGAGNTEAFF
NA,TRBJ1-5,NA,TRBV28,TGTGCCAGCAGTACCCCCGCGGGCGGATTGGGTCAGCCCCAGCATTTT,CASSTPAGGLGQPQHF
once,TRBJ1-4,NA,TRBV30,TGTGCCTGGAGTTCACAGACTAATGAAAAACTGTTTTTT,CAWSSQTNEKLFF
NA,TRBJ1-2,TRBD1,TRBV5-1,TGCGCCAGCAGGGACGGGACAGGGGGCGCGGACTATGGCTACACCTTC,CASRDGTGGADYGYTF
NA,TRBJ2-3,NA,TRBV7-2,TGTGCCAGCAACCAAGGGGGGGGGTCAGATACGCAGTATTTT,CASNQGGGSDTQYF
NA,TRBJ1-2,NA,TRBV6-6,TGTGCCAGCAGTCAACGGTACTATGGCTACACCTTC,CASSQRYYGYTF
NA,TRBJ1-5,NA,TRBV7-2,TGTGCCAGCAGCTTAGCTCAGAGCAATCAGCCCCAGCATTTT,CASSLAQSNQPQHF
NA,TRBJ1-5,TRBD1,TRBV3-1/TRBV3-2,TGTGCCAGCAGCCCAGACAGGGTACTTCAGCCCCAGCATTTT,CASSPDRVLQPQHF
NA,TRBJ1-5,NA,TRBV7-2,TGTGCCAGCAGCTCAGGCTACTCACAGCCCCAGCATTTT,CASSSGYSQPQHF
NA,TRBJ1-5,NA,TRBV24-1,TGTGCCACCAGTGGCACCAGGGACAATCAGCCCCAGCATTTT,CATSGTRDNQPQHF
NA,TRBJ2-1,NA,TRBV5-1,TGCGCCAGCAGCTTGGGTGGGGGGTACAATGAGCAGTTCTTC,CASSLGGGYNEQFF
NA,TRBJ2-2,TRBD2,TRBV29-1,TGCAGCGTTGTACGGGGGGGCAACACCGGGGAGCTGTTTTTT,CSVVRGGNTGELFF
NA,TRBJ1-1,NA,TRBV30,TGTGCCTGGAGTGTAGGGGAACCGCCCGGAAAAGCTTTCTTT,CAWSVGEPPGKAFF
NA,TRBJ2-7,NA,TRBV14,TGTGCCAGCAGCCGGAACAGTGACTCCTACGAGCAGTACTTC,CASSRNSDSYEQYF
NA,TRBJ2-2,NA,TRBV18,TGTGCCAGCTCACCACGAGGCTTCTTAAGCACCGGGGAGCTGTTTTTT,CASSPRGFLSTGELFF
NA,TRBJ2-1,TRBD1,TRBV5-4,TGTGCCAGCAGCTTGGAGGGGGACAGGGGCAATGAGCAGTTCTTC,CASSLEGDRGNEQFF
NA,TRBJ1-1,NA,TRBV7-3,TGTGCCAGCAGCTTAAGCCAGGGGAAGTGGGCTTTCTTT,CASSLSQGKWAFF
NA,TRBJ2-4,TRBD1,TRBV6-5,TGTGCCAGCAGCCCGGACAGGGTCTCCGGCATTCAGTACTTC,CASSPDRVSGIQYF
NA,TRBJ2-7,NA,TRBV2,TGTGCCAGCAGTGCGTCCTCCTACGAGCAGTACTTC,CASSASSYEQYF
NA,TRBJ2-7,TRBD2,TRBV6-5,TGTGCCAGCAGACCTAGCGGGGGGGGATTTTACGAGCAGTACTTC,CASRPSGGGFYEQYF
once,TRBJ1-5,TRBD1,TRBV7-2,TGTGCCAGCAGCTTAGGACAGGGTGCCAATCAGCCCCAGCATTTT,CASSLGQGANQPQHF
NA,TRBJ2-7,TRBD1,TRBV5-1,TGCGCCAGCAGCCACGGAGGGACAGGCAGTACCTACGAGCAGTACTTC,CASSHGGTGSTYEQYF
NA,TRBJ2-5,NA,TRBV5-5,TGTGCCAGCAGCTTGGCTAGCTTCCAAGAGACCCAGTACTTC,CASSLASFQETQYF
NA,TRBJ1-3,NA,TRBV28,TGTGCCAGCAGTTTCCACTCAGGGGTCGGAAACACCATATATTTT,CASSFHSGVGNTIYF
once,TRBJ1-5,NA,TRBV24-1,TGTGCCACCAGTACCCCAGGCAATCAGCCCCAGCATTTT,CATSTPGNQPQHF
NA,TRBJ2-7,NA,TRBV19,TGTGCCAGTAGTAGAATTGACAGAGAGTCTACCTACGAGCAGTACTTC,CASSRIDRESTYEQYF
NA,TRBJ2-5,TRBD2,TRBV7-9,TGTGCCAGCAGACGGGGGGAAGAGACCCAGTACTTC,CASRRGEETQYF
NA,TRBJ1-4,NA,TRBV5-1,TGCGCCAGCAGCAAGCGACAGGCCGCAACTAATGAAAAACTGTTTTTT,CASSKRQAATNEKLFF
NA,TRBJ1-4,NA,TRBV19,TGTGCCAGTAGTATCGGGACATTAAGTCCACTGTTTTTT,CASSIGTLSPLFF
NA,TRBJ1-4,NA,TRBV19,TGTGCCAGTAGTATCCGGAATGAAAAACTGTTTTTT,CASSIRNEKLFF
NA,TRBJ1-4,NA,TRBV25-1,TGTGCCAGCGGTATCCTCGGGGATGAAAAACTGTTTTTT,CASGILGDEKLFF
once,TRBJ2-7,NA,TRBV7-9,TGTGCCAGCAGCTTAGGAGGGGGTCCCTACGAGCAGTACTTC,CASSLGGGPYEQYF
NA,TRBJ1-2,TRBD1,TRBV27,TGTGCCAGCAGTTCCTACAGGGGCTCTCGGGTCTATGGCTACACCTTC,CASSSYRGSRVYGYTF
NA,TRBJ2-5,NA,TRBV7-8,TGTGCCAGCAGCTTAGGCGGGATCGGGACCCAGTACTTC,CASSLGGIGTQYF
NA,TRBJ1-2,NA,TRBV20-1,TGCAGTGTTCGGACAGACTATGGCTACACCTTC,CSVRTDYGYTF
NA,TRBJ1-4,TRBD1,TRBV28,TGTGCCAGCAGTCCCCGGGACAGGGGGCGAGGGGAAAAACTGTTTTTT,CASSPRDRGRGEKLFF